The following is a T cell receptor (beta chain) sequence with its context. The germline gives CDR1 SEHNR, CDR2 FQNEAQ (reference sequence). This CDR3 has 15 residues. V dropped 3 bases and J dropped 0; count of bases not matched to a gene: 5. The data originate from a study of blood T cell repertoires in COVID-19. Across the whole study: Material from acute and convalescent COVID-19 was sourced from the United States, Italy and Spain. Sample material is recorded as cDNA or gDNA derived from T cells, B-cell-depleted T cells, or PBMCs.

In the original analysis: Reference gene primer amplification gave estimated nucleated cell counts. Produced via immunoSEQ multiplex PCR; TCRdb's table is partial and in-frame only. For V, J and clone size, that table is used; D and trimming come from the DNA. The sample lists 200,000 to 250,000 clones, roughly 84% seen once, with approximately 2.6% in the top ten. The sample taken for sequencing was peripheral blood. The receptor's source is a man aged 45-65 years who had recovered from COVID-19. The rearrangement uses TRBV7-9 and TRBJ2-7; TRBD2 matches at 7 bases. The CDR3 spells CASSFSLAVSYEQYF. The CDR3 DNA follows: TGTGCCAGCAGCTTTAGCCTAGCGGTCTCCTACGAGCAGTACTTC.